Each of the 2 T cell receptor beta chains below was sequenced from the same sample in a study of beta chain features in type 1 diabetes. Reverse transcription of all isolated RNA meant that expressed TCRB transcripts were sequenced. This table comes from immunoSEQ multiplex PCR, and its TCRdb copy is limited to in-frame clones, with some not included. The sample has more than 350,000 clones; 9.5% to 12% are singletons. Sequencing input: naive CD4+ T cells from blood. The receptors come from a woman between 18 and 30 years old in good health.

This chain connects TRBV5-4 to TRBJ2-5; 7 nucleotides line up with TRBD1. The CDR3 has 16 amino acids. V gave up 4 bases and J gave up 4 bases; unmatched junction bases: 13. CDR1 is SGHNT, CDR2 YYREEE, per germline (reference sequence). The CDR3 sequence is CASSHRQGPSGETQYF. CDR3 DNA: TGTGCCAGCAGCCACCGACAGGGCCCTTCGGGAGAGACCCAGTACTTC. The variable domain in full, with the rest retrieved from reference TRBV5-4 and TRBJ2-5, is ETGVTQSPTHLIKTRGQQVTLRCSSQSGHNTVSWYQQALGQGPQFIFQYYREEENGRGNFPPRFSGLQFPNYSSELNVNALELDDSALYLCASSHRQGPSGETQYFGPGTRLLVL.

The chain couples TRBV11-1 to TRBJ2-5; 10 bases fit TRBD2. After removal of 0 bases from V and 2 bases from J, the junction contained 9 bases not matched to a gene. Germline V gives CDR1 SGHAT, CDR2 FQDESV (reference sequence). The CDR3 totals 18 residues. The CDR3 DNA reads TGTGCCAGCAGCTTAGCGGCTAGCGGGAGTGCTAGGCAAGAGACCCAGTACTTC. This translates into CASSLAASGSARQETQYF. The entire variable domain, with the rest obtained from reference TRBV11-1 and TRBJ2-5, is as follows: EAEVAQSPRYKITEKSQAVAFWCDPISGHATLYWYRQILGQGPELLVQFQDESVVDDSQLPKDRFSAERLKGVDSTLKIQPAELGDSAMYLCASSLAASGSARQETQYFGPGTRLLVL.